This T cell receptor (beta chain) was identified in a study of identical twins (dated by TCRdb to 2016 to 2017). Notes on the research overall: To test whether fetal clonotypes persist, the study used deep sequencing on TCR alpha and beta repertoires from monozygotic twins, unrelated adults of various ages, and cord blood. To rule out contamination, replicate twin experiments were performed at different times with different library preparation protocols.

The investigation overall reported the following: A weaker excess of twin sharing was found in beta out-of-frame sequences because the signal-to-noise ratio was lowered by fewer shared sequences. Because the same donors could not be followed over many years, the conclusions depended on cross-sectional statistical analysis. Compared with coincidental sharing between unrelated individuals, out-of-frame TCR alpha sequences shared between twins had an excess of sequences with low generation probability. Abundant cord blood beta clonotypes had fewer insertions, young adult naive repertoires showed a similar but weaker trend, and memory repertoires showed no such trend. Zero-insertion analyses could be partly confounded by invariant T cells such as MAIT and iNKT, though diverse VJ usage argued against such confounding for most clonotypes. Recombination models systematically underestimated out-of-frame TCR alpha sharing in monozygotic twins but agreed with sharing between unrelated individuals.

Every donor in the study was a healthy Caucasian. The twin cohort consisted of three pairs of female monozygotic twins, all aged 18 to 29 years. RNA for TCR libraries was isolated from peripheral blood mononuclear cells. This clonotype has a handful of counts. Its antigen remains unidentified. Per-nucleotide qualities are absent, and no much larger clonotype sits a single base away. V was cut back by 5 bases and J by 1 base, leaving a gap of 11 bases between them. CDR1 and CDR2 were assigned from the germline V gene as MGHRA and YSYEKL. The CDR3 contains 15 residues, cysteine and phenylalanine counted. CDR3 DNA only is kept here, 45 bases in frame from base 1. The method was 5' RACE. Data came from an Illumina HiSeq 2000. A universal primer binding site was added through template switching, and the final cDNA carried a unique molecular identifier so that TCR cDNA molecules could be counted accurately. First-strand cDNA for TCR alpha and beta chains was synthesized from specific primers in the conserved constant-segment region. Each cDNA library was double barcoded, with a SMART-Mk sample barcode plus Illumina barcodes, to control for contamination. Two successive PCR steps introduced TruSeq adapter sequences along with Illumina sample barcodes. The Illumina HiSeq platform was used with custom primers to sequence TCR alpha and beta cDNA libraries. In the paper's pipeline: Unique molecular identifiers were extracted from raw reads with MiGEC, and CDR3 positions were determined with MiXCR. For each individual, recombination models were inferred using an EM algorithm with the repgenHMM and IGoR tools. Shared clonotypes were analyzed with the tcR package in R, and sharing was normalized by the product of cloneset sizes. To study raw recombination free of thymic and clonal selection effects, out-of-frame nonproductive sequences were analyzed. In TCRdb, the public reads were trimmed at Q25 with fastp and aligned with MiXCR, with productive beta chains retained. Identical CDR3 protein sequences are pooled into one entry, listed with their most common genes and DNA. In this record, the V and J calls reflect TCRdb's handling and not the investigators' own analysis. The sample records nearly 650,000 distinct CDR3 sequences, just over 7% of which are singletons. Of the sample, 1.6% falls within the top ten clones.

These same data were also listed under a study on yellow fever vaccine responses in identical twins. Looking at the second paper: The authors reported that the T cell response to vaccination in identical twins appeared partly convergent and partly personalized. The study precisely tracked vaccine-responding T cell clones in identical twins.

This receptor chain uses TRBV4-1 and TRBJ2-2; tentative D gene TRBD1, with 6 bases matching. The sequence was obtained from a woman in her late teens or twenties in good health. Sequenced material: PBMCs. The CDR3 here reads CASSKTGQNTGELFF. The DNA reads TGCGCCAGCAGCAAAACGGGACAGAACACCGGGGAGCTGTTTTTT.